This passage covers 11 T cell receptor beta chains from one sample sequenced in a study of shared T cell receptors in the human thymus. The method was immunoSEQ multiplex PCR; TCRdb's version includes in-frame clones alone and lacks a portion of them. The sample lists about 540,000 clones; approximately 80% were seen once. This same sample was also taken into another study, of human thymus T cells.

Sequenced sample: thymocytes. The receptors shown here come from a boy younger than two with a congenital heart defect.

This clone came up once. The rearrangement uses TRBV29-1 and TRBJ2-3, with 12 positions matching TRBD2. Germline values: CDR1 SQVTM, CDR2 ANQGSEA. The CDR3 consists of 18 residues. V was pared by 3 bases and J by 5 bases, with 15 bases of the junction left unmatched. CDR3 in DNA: TGCAGCGTTGAGATTGAAACGGCTAGCGGGAGGGGGAGAGATACGCAGTATTTT. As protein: CSVEIETASGRGRDTQYF.

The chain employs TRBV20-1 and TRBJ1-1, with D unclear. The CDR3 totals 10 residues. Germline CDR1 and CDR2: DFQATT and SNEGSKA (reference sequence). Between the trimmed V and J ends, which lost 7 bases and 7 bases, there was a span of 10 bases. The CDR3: CSGEAGEAFF. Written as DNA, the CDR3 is TGCAGTGGGGAGGCTGGTGAAGCTTTCTTT.

CDR3 sequence reads: CAISGQSGRASEQYF. In DNA form, the CDR3 reads TGTGCCATCAGTGGGCAGAGCGGGAGGGCCTCCGAGCAGTACTTC. This chain connects TRBV10-3 to TRBJ2-7, with 10 bases matching TRBD2. This CDR3 comprises 15 residues. Per germline, CDR1 ENHRY and CDR2 SYGVKD. After removal of 4 bases from V and 6 bases from J, the junction contained 9 bases not matched to a gene.

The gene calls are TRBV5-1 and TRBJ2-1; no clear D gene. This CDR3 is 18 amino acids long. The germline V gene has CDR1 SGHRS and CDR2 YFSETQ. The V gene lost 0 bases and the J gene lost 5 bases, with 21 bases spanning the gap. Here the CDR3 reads CASSLGAMNWIHDNEQFF. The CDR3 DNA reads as TGCGCCAGCAGCTTGGGGGCCATGAACTGGATCCACGACAATGAGCAGTTCTTC.

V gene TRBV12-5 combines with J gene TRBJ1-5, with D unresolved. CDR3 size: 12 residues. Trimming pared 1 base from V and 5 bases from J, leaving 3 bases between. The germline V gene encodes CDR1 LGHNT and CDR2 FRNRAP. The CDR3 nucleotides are TGTGCTAGTGGTTTGGCGGATCAGCCCCAGCATTTT. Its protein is CASGLADQPQHF.

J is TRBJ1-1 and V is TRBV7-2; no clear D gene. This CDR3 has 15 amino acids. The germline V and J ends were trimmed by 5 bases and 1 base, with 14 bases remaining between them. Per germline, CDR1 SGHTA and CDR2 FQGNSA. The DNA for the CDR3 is TGTGCCAGCAGCCCCCGAGGGCTGGGGAACACTGAAGCTTTCTTT. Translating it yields CASSPRGLGNTEAFF. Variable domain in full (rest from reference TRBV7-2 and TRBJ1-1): GAGVSQSPSNKVTEKGKDVELRCDPISGHTALYWYRQSLGQGLEFLIYFQGNSAPDKSGLPSDRFSAERTGGSVSTLTIQRTQQEDSAVYLCASSPRGLGNTEAFFGQGTRLTVV.

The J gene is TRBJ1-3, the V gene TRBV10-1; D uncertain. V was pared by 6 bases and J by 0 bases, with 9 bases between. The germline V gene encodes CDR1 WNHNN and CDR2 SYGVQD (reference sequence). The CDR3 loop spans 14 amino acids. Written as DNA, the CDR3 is TGCGCCAGCAGCCCATCTACCTCTGGAAACACCATATATTTT. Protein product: CASSPSTSGNTIYF.

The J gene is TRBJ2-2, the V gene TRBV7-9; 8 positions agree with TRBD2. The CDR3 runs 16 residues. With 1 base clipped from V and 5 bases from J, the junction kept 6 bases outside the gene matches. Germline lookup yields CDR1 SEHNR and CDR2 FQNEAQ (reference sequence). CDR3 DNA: TGTGCCAGCAGCTTAGGTTGGGCGGGAGGTACCGGGGAGCTGTTTTTT. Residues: CASSLGWAGGTGELFF. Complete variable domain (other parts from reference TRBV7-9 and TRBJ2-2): DTGVSQNPRHKITKRGQNVTFRCDPISEHNRLYWYRQTLGQGPEFLTYFQNEAQLEKSRLLSDRFSAERPKGSFSTLEIQRTEQGDSAMYLCASSLGWAGGTGELFFGEGSRLTVL.

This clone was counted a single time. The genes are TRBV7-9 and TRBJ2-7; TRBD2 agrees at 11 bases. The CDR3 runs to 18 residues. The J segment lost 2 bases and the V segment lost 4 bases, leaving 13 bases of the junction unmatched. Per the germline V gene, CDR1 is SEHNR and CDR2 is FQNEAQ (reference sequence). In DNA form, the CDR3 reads TGTGCCAGCAGCTCCCAGGGACTAGCGGAGCCCTCAACCTACGAGCAGTACTTC. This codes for CASSSQGLAEPSTYEQYF.

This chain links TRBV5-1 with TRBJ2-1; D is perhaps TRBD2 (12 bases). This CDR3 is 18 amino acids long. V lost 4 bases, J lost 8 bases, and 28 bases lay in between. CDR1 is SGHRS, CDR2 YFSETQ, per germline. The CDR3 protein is CASSGTGGRLAGEDEQFF. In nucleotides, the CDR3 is TGCGCCAGCAGCGGGACAGGGGGGCGACTAGCGGGGGAAGATGAGCAGTTCTTC.

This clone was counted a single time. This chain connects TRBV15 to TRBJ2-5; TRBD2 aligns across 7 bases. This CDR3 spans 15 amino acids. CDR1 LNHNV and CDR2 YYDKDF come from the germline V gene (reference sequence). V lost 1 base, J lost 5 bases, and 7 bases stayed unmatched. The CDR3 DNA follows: TGTGCCACCAGCAGAGTTGGGGGGGTTGGGGAGACCCAGTACTTC. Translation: CATSRVGGVGETQYF. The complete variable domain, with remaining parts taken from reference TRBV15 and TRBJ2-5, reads DAMVIQNPRYQVTQFGKPVTLSCSQTLNHNVMYWYQQKSSQAPKLLFHYYDKDFNNEADTPDNFQSRRPNTSFCFLDIRSPGLGDTAMYLCATSRVGGVGETQYFGPGTRLLVL.